A selection of T cell receptor beta chains follows, all from one sample in a study of T-cell reconstitution after alpha-beta-depleted transplantation in children. TCRdb itself ran the PCR reads through MiXCR, one entry per CDR3 protein. The sample holds hundreds of thousands of distinct CDR3 sequences, 16% seen once. The specimen comprised PBMCs, mostly from graft donor cells, sampled 360 days after TCRalphabeta/CD19-depleted stem cell transplant. The receptors were sampled from a male patient between 5 and 17 years old who had a stem cell transplant for acute lymphoblastic leukemia, so the T cells may come from the graft donor. The CDR3 runs from the conserved cysteine through the conserved F or W. D genes are given only for firm matches. Some rows have no size entry. The others give once, few or many, or a class for an expanded clone.

TRBD1	TRBJ1-5	TRBV12-3/TRBV12-4	few	TGTGCCAGCAGTCTAAGTACCCGGGACAGGAGATCCAATCAGCCCCAGCATTTT	CASSLSTRDRRSNQPQHF
NA	TRBJ1-1	TRBV29-1	NA	TGCAGCGTAGCGGGACGGTTTAACACTGAAGCTTTCTTT	CSVAGRFNTEAFF
TRBD1	TRBJ2-3	TRBV5-1	NA	TGCGCCAGCAGCCCAGGGACGGGACAGGGGCCAGATACGCAGTATTTT	CASSPGTGQGPDTQYF
NA	TRBJ2-2	TRBV12-3/TRBV12-4	NA	TGTGCCAGCAGCAAAGTCGAAAACACCGGGGAGCTGTTTTTT	CASSKVENTGELFF
NA	TRBJ2-2	TRBV5-1	few	TGCGCCAGCAGCCCCGGACACGTATCCCCCGGGGAGCTGTTTTTT	CASSPGHVSPGELFF
NA	TRBJ2-7	TRBV15	few	TGTGCCACCAGCAGAGTGTCCCATTACGAGCAGTACTTC	CATSRVSHYEQYF
TRBD2	TRBJ2-1	TRBV28	NA	TGTGCCAGCAGTTTACCTCCGGGACTAGCGGAGATTAGCCCCATTCACAATGAGCAGTTCTTC	CASSLPPGLAEISPIHNEQFF
NA	TRBJ2-7	TRBV4-2	NA	TGTGCCAGCAGCCAAGACGGAGTCGACTACGAGCAGTACTTC	CASSQDGVDYEQYF
TRBD2	TRBJ2-1	TRBV20-1	few	TGCAGTTCGCCGAGCGGGAGTGGGGGCTCCTACAATGAGCAGTTCTTC	CSSPSGSGGSYNEQFF
NA	TRBJ2-3	TRBV11-2	many	TGTGCCAGCAGTATGGGTAACCGGCCTTCGGATACGCAGTATTTT	CASSMGNRPSDTQYF
TRBD2	TRBJ2-1	TRBV5-1	few	TGCGCCAGCACCTCGGGGACTAGCGGGGGGTACAATGAGCAGTTCTTC	CASTSGTSGGYNEQFF
TRBD2	TRBJ2-1	TRBV12-3/TRBV12-4	many	TGTGCCAGCAGTTTTGAGACTAGCGGGAGATTTGAGCAGTTCTTC	CASSFETSGRFEQFF
TRBD1	TRBJ1-5	TRBV2	few	TGTGCCAGCAGTTCTCTAGGGAGGGACAGAAAGTATAGCAATCAGCCCCAGCATTTT	CASSSLGRDRKYSNQPQHF
NA	TRBJ2-7	TRBV27	NA	TGTGCCAGCAGTCCCAACCGGGGACGCCACTTAGAGCAGTACTTC	CASSPNRGRHLEQYF
NA	TRBJ1-2	TRBV5-1	few	TGCGCCAGCAGCTTGGAGACGGCCTTTGGTGGCTACACCTTC	CASSLETAFGGYTF
TRBD2	TRBJ2-4	TRBV7-9	many	TGTGCCAGCAGCTTAGTAGCGGGAGAAAACATTCAGTACTTC	CASSLVAGENIQYF
TRBD1	TRBJ1-5	TRBV12-3/TRBV12-4	NA	TGTGCCAGCATTACTCGACAGGGTCCCAATCAGCCCCAGCATTTT	CASITRQGPNQPQHF
NA	TRBJ2-2	TRBV11-2	NA	TGTGCCAGCAGCTCGGGACTTCACAACACCGGGGAGCTGTTTTTT	CASSSGLHNTGELFF
TRBD2	TRBJ2-1	TRBV9	few	TGTGCCAGCAGCGCTCGAATCCTAAAAGGGACTAGCTCCTACAATGAGCAGTTCTTC	CASSARILKGTSSYNEQFF
NA	TRBJ2-3	TRBV12-3/TRBV12-4	NA	TGTGCCAGTATACTAGGGCCAACCACAGATACGCAGTATTTT	CASILGPTTDTQYF
TRBD2	TRBJ2-1	TRBV5-1	many	TGCGCCAGCAGCTTAAGCGGGGGCGGACTGGATGAGCAGTTCTTC	CASSLSGGGLDEQFF
TRBD2	TRBJ2-7	TRBV12-3/TRBV12-4	NA	TGTGCCAGCAAGCGGGACTACTATTACTACGAGCAGTACTTC	CASKRDYYYYEQYF
TRBD2	TRBJ2-3	TRBV2	NA	TGTGCCAGCAGAAAAGCTAGCGGTTACACAGATACGCAGTATTTT	CASRKASGYTDTQYF
NA	TRBJ2-1	TRBV20-1	many	TGCAGTGCTAGTGGGACAAATGAGCAGTTCTTC	CSASGTNEQFF
TRBD1	TRBJ1-1	TRBV10-2	NA	TGCGCCAGCAGTGGTGACAGGGCCGGAGAGGCTTTCTTT	CASSGDRAGEAFF
TRBD2	TRBJ2-7	TRBV4-1	few	TGCGCCAGCAGCCAAGTGGGACTAGCGGGAACTAATGAGCAGTACTTC	CASSQVGLAGTNEQYF
NA	TRBJ1-3	TRBV3-1	NA	TGTGCCAGCAGCCAAGGTCAGGGGCCGAGCTCTGGAAACACCATATATTTT	CASSQGQGPSSGNTIYF
NA	TRBJ2-1	TRBV29-1	few	TGCAGCGTTAAATTAGCGAGTCGCGGGACCGGTGGCAGCTCCTACAATGAGCAGTTCTTC	CSVKLASRGTGGSSYNEQFF
NA	TRBJ2-6	TRBV7-2	many	TGTGCCAGCAGCTTAGCTCCCCCTCGGACGACTGGGGCCAACGTCCTGACTTTC	CASSLAPPRTTGANVLTF
NA	TRBJ2-3	TRBV5-1	NA	TGCGCCAGCAGCTTGGCCATGGTAGTGGGGTTCAGAACAGATACGCAGTATTTT	CASSLAMVVGFRTDTQYF
NA	TRBJ2-7	TRBV4-1	NA	TGCGCCAGCAGCCGGCCAGGGGCCTACGAGCAGTACTTC	CASSRPGAYEQYF
TRBD1	TRBJ2-5	TRBV6-1	NA	TGTGCCAGCAGGGCCTACTCCGGGACAGGGACCCAAGAGACCCAGTACTTC	CASRAYSGTGTQETQYF
NA	TRBJ2-7	TRBV5-5	many	TGTGCCAGCAGCTTGGGGGTTGGTTACGAGCAGTACTTC	CASSLGVGYEQYF
TRBD2	TRBJ2-5	TRBV7-2	many	TGTGCCAGCAGCTTAGCGGGGGGGGTCCAAGAGACCCAGTACTTC	CASSLAGGVQETQYF
NA	TRBJ2-3	TRBV3-1	few	TGTGCCAGCAGCCAAGATAGGCCGGTGGGAGCTAGCACAGATACGCAGTATTTT	CASSQDRPVGASTDTQYF
TRBD1	TRBJ2-2	TRBV4-1	NA	TGCGCCAGCCATGCGGACAGGGGGCGCAGGGCCGGGGAGCTGTTTTTT	CASHADRGRRAGELFF
NA	TRBJ2-7	TRBV5-1	few	TGCGCCAGCAGCTTGAAGCGATACGGAACCTACGAGCAGTACTTC	CASSLKRYGTYEQYF
TRBD2	TRBJ2-5	TRBV13	few	TGTGCCAGCAGTTCGAGCGGGAGGCTGTCGTACTTC	CASSSSGRLSYF
TRBD1	TRBJ2-3	TRBV5-6	few	TGTGCCAGCAGCTCGCAAGGGGGACAGATTTGGGGAGATACGCAGTATTTT	CASSSQGGQIWGDTQYF
TRBD2	TRBJ2-1	TRBV10-3	many	TGTGCCATCAGTGAGTCAGGGCGGGAGGGGGTCAATGAGCAGTTCTTC	CAISESGREGVNEQFF
TRBD2	TRBJ2-5	TRBV5-1	many	TGCGCCAGCAGCTCCGTGAGGACTAGCAGGAGGAAGACCCAGTACTTC	CASSSVRTSRRKTQYF
NA	TRBJ1-1	TRBV4-2	few	TGTGCCAGCAGCCAAGGGAGTGGGTTTGCGAACACTGAAGCTTTCTTT	CASSQGSGFANTEAFF
NA	TRBJ2-3	TRBV27	NA	TGTGCCAGCAGTTTATTCCTCCCTTCGGGTAATCGGGATACGCAGTATTTT	CASSLFLPSGNRDTQYF
NA	TRBJ2-3	TRBV11-2	many	TGTGCCAGCAGCTTAGGCTGGGGGACTCCGGGGGATACGCAGTATTTT	CASSLGWGTPGDTQYF
NA	TRBJ2-7	TRBV5-1	NA	TGCGCCAGCAGCTTGGGTTACGGGGGGCGCTACGAGCAGTACTTC	CASSLGYGGRYEQYF
TRBD1	TRBJ1-5	TRBV12-3/TRBV12-4	NA	TGTGCCAGCAGCCACCACAGGGGTCGGAATCAGCCCCAGCATTTT	CASSHHRGRNQPQHF
NA	TRBJ2-1	TRBV24-1	many	TGTGCCACCAGTGATAGCGGAGAAAGCTCCTACAATGAGCAGTTCTTC	CATSDSGESSYNEQFF
NA	TRBJ2-7	TRBV12-3/TRBV12-4	NA	TGTGCCAGCAGCCCGCGGATCGGACTCGAGCAGTACTTC	CASSPRIGLEQYF
TRBD2	TRBJ2-1	TRBV7-8	few	TGTGCCAGCAGCTCCCCGACTAGCTCCTCGTGGAATGAGCAGTTCTTC	CASSSPTSSSWNEQFF
NA	TRBJ1-6	TRBV7-9	few	TGTGCCAGCAGCCGGGATGGGACAACATATAATTCACCCCTCCACTTT	CASSRDGTTYNSPLHF
TRBD1	TRBJ1-4	TRBV12-3/TRBV12-4	few	TGTGCCAGCAGTTGGGACAGGGGGCCGAATGAAAAACTGTTTTTT	CASSWDRGPNEKLFF
NA	TRBJ2-5	TRBV11-2	few	TGTGCCAGCAGCTTCGCGACACGGGGCAGCGAGACCCAGTACTTC	CASSFATRGSETQYF
TRBD2	TRBJ2-7	TRBV5-1	NA	TGCGCCAGCAGCTGGGGACTAGATGGATACGAGCAGTACTTC	CASSWGLDGYEQYF
NA	TRBJ2-2	TRBV5-1	few	TGCGCCAGCACTACTAGTGAAACCGGGGAGCTGTTTTTT	CASTTSETGELFF
TRBD2	TRBJ2-7	TRBV6-5	many	TGTGCCAGCAGTTTCGGGACTAGCGGGAGTATCTACGAGCAGTACTTC	CASSFGTSGSIYEQYF
TRBD2	TRBJ2-2	TRBV7-3	NA	TGTGCCAGCAGCTTAACACGACTAGCGGCGAACACCGGGGAGCTGTTTTTT	CASSLTRLAANTGELFF
NA	TRBJ1-3	TRBV10-3	few	TGTGCCATCAGATCCGGGAAGGCAGAAAACACCATATATTTT	CAIRSGKAENTIYF
NA	TRBJ2-7	TRBV25-1	NA	TGTGCCAGCAGTGCCTTAGGACCTTATTACGAGCAGTACTTC	CASSALGPYYEQYF
TRBD1	TRBJ2-6	TRBV20-1	NA	TGCAGTGCTTTTAGACAGGGACGAATGGGGGCCAACGTCCTGACTTTC	CSAFRQGRMGANVLTF